This T cell receptor (beta chain) was identified in a study of blood T cell repertoires in COVID-19. Sequencing used immunoSEQ multiplex PCR; TCRdb keeps in-frame clones, though not all of them. This sample has some 350,000 clones, with 80% to 90% found just once. Between the trimmed V and J ends, which lost 5 bases and 0 bases, there was a span of 10 bases. The germline gives CDR1 WSHSY, CDR2 SAAADI. This CDR3 is built from 14 residues. The specimen sequenced was PBMCs or T cells enriched from blood (not recorded which). The source is a man aged 30-40 years who had recovered from COVID-19. V gene TRBV10-2 combines with J gene TRBJ1-1; D is uncertain. CDR3 in DNA: TGCGCCAGCAGTTTTGGAACTATGAACACTGAAGCTTTCTTT. This encodes CASSFGTMNTEAFF.